One sample yielded the 29 T cell receptor beta chains listed below, sequenced in a study of blood T cell repertoires in COVID-19. Clones were read by immunoSEQ multiplex PCR, and TCRdb kept only the in-frame ones, dropping some. This sample has 200,000 to 250,000 clones, with 65% to 90% found just once. The sample consisted of peripheral blood. These receptor sequences come from a man aged 50-59 years with acute or convalescent COVID-19.

The rearrangement joins TRBV5-5 to TRBJ1-4, with 10 bases fitting TRBD1. V lost 3 bases, J lost 7 bases, and 9 bases stayed unmatched. CDR3 length: 16 residues. Germline V gene data show CDR1 as SGHKS and CDR2 as YYEKEE (reference sequence). This chain's CDR3 is CASSSGQGHRGEKLFF. The CDR3 region has the DNA TGTGCCAGCAGCTCGGGACAGGGGCATCGGGGTGAAAAACTGTTTTTT.

The rearrangement uses TRBV7-2 and TRBJ1-4; TRBD1 is a possible D gene (5 bases). Trimming left V 4 bases short and J 8 bases short, with 14 bases between. The germline CDR1 and CDR2 sequences are SGHTA and FQGNSA. The length of the CDR3 is 14 residues. CDR3 DNA sequence: TGTGCCAGCAGCTCCCGGACAAAACTGGAAAAACTGTTTTTT. This codes for CASSSRTKLEKLFF.

The chain is built from TRBV2 and TRBJ2-5; 7 nucleotides line up with TRBD1. V trimming: 10 bases; J trimming: 1 base; junction bases outside the gene matches: 9. The CDR3 sequence is 14 residues long. Germline CDR1 and CDR2: SNHLY and FYNNEI. This chain's CDR3 is CATRGQDPQETQYF. CDR3 DNA sequence: TGTGCCACACGTGGACAGGACCCCCAAGAGACCCAGTACTTC.

The chain carries TRBV3-1 (or the pseudogene TRBV3-2) and TRBJ2-7, with 12 bases that match TRBD1. The germline V gene encodes CDR1 LGHDT and CDR2 YNNKEL (reference sequence). The length of the CDR3 is 15 residues. J was trimmed by 5 bases and V by 5 bases; bases with no gene match: 7. The CDR3 protein is CASSSGTGGFHEQYF. CDR3 DNA sequence: TGTGCCAGCAGCTCCGGGACAGGGGGCTTCCACGAGCAGTACTTC.

The gene calls are TRBV19 and TRBJ1-5; 7 bases are a match to TRBD1. Losses at the gene ends were 6 bases for V and 2 bases for J; bases not matched to a gene: 7. The CDR3 contains 15 residues. The germline CDR1 and CDR2 sequences are LNHDA and SQIVND (reference sequence). In DNA, the CDR3 is TGTGCCAGTAGGGAGACAGGGAATGGCAATCAGCCCCAGCATTTT. Translation: CASRETGNGNQPQHF.

The V gene is TRBV2, the J gene TRBJ1-1; the D is unclear. CDR3 length: 12 residues. From germline, CDR1 is SNHLY and CDR2 FYNNEI. V gave up 8 bases and J gave up 3 bases, with 10 bases separating them. The CDR3 protein is CASWAGYTEAFF. In DNA form, the CDR3 reads TGTGCCAGCTGGGCGGGATACACTGAAGCTTTCTTT.

The chain combines TRBV10-3 with TRBJ1-3, with a weak D call TRBD1 (5 bases). The CDR3 is 15 residues long. Germline V gene lookup returns CDR1 ENHRY and CDR2 SYGVKD. Trimming stripped 4 bases from V and 2 bases from J, with 12 bases between. The DNA of the CDR3 is TGTGCCATCAGTGTTGGGGGGACGGCTGGAAACACCATATATTTT. Translated: CAISVGGTAGNTIYF.

J is TRBJ1-2 and V is TRBV19, with 7 bases matching TRBD1. The CDR3 length is 14 residues. V was pared by 8 bases and J by 2 bases, with 8 bases of the junction left unmatched. CDR1 and CDR2 (germline): LNHDA, SQIVND (reference sequence). As DNA, the CDR3 is TGTGCCAGTTTAAGCTTACAGGGGAACTATGGCTACACCTTC. Protein: CASLSLQGNYGYTF.

This clone was seen just once. This rearrangement joins TRBV16 to TRBJ2-2; 7 positions match TRBD1. Germline CDR1 KGHSY, CDR2 FQNENV. CDR3 size: 14 residues. Losses at the gene ends were 8 bases for V and 3 bases for J; bases not matched to a gene: 6. CDR3 nucleotides: TGTGCCAGCCGGGACAGAAAGTACACCGGGGAGCTGTTTTTT. Translated, it gives CASRDRKYTGELFF.

The V and J genes are TRBV4-2 and TRBJ2-3; D not resolved. This CDR3 has 16 amino acids. Germline V gene sequence: CDR1 LGHNA, CDR2 YNFKEQ. Trimming left V 0 bases short and J 2 bases short, with 12 bases between. The CDR3 protein is CASSQEVAVITDTQYF. The CDR3 DNA sequence: TGTGCCAGCAGCCAAGAAGTGGCGGTCATCACAGATACGCAGTATTTT.

This chain uses TRBV21-1 with TRBJ1-1; TRBD1 is the table's D call, not checked against the DNA. TRBV21-1 is recorded as a pseudogene. This CDR3 is 13 amino acids long. DNA of the CDR3: TGTGCCTCACGGACAGGGGTGAACACTGAAGCTTTCTTT. Translating it yields CASRTGVNTEAFF.

This chain uses TRBV4-1 with TRBJ1-1; no definite D call. This CDR3 has 13 amino acids. Germline V gene data show CDR1 as MGHRA and CDR2 as YSYEKL. V was pared by 0 bases and J by 9 bases, with 11 bases between. The CDR3 sequence is CASSQEEDQQAFF. Here the CDR3 DNA reads TGCGCCAGCAGCCAAGAGGAGGACCAGCAAGCTTTCTTT.

The chain links TRBV5-1 to TRBJ1-1, with unresolved D. V lost 4 bases and J lost 4, with 11 bases in between. This CDR3 comprises 13 residues. Germline V gene lookup returns CDR1 SGHRS and CDR2 YFSETQ. The CDR3 is CASSPAAVTEAFF. CDR3 bases: TGCGCCAGCAGCCCGGCTGCGGTCACTGAAGCTTTCTTT.

This chain links TRBV9 with TRBJ1-1; D may be TRBD1 (6 bases). Germline V lookup: CDR1 SGDLS, CDR2 YYNGEE. CDR3 length equals 15 residues. Trimming removed 4 bases from V and 1 base from J, with 14 bases in between. CDR3 coding DNA: TGTGCCAGCAGCCCCCTACAGGGAAGGAACACTGAAGCTTTCTTT. The encoded protein is CASSPLQGRNTEAFF.

This chain links TRBV18 with TRBJ1-5; TRBD1 matches 8 bases. Per the germline V gene, CDR1 is KGHSH and CDR2 is LQKENI. V lost 4 bases to trimming and J lost 4 bases; unmatched junction nucleotides: 3. The CDR3 spans 14 residues. The CDR3 coding sequence is TGTGCCAGCTCACTCGGACAGGGTAATCAGCCCCAGCATTTT. Its translation: CASSLGQGNQPQHF.

In regard to this clone: Other DNA sequences in this sample translate to the same CDR3. The genes are TRBV6-5 and TRBJ1-2, with TRBD1 matching 9 bases. The V and J ends lost 2 bases and 8 bases, in that order; junction bases with no gene match: 6. Germline CDR1 is MNHEY and CDR2 is SVGAGI. The CDR3 is made up of 14 amino acids. The CDR3 DNA reads TGTGCCAGCAGTTACACAGGACAGGGGTCAGGCTACACCTTC. It yields the protein CASSYTGQGSGYTF.

The chain has TRBV20-1 and TRBJ1-2; the D gene is possibly TRBD1 (5 bases). CDR3 size: 11 residues. Deletions cut 1 base from V and 7 bases from J, with 7 bases between. Germline assignment: CDR1 DFQATT and CDR2 SNEGSKA (reference sequence). CDR3 protein: CSARGTPGYTF. For the CDR3, the DNA is TGCAGTGCTAGAGGGACACCTGGCTACACCTTC.

The gene calls are TRBV30 and TRBJ1-2; D gene ambiguous. Per germline, CDR1 GTSNPN and CDR2 SVGIG (reference sequence). Trimming pared 4 bases from V and 4 bases from J, leaving 10 bases between. CDR3 length: 12 residues. The chain's CDR3 is CAWKLSIYGYTF. CDR3 sequence (DNA): TGTGCCTGGAAACTATCCATCTATGGCTACACCTTC.

This rearrangement joins TRBV19 to TRBJ1-2, with 7 bases lining up with TRBD1. The CDR3 is 14 residues long. Per the germline V gene, CDR1 is LNHDA and CDR2 is SQIVND (reference sequence). V gave up 2 bases and J gave up 8 bases; unmatched junction bases: 8. CDR3 protein: CASSITGVRGGYTF. For the CDR3, the DNA is TGTGCCAGTAGTATAACAGGGGTGCGCGGCGGCTACACCTTC. The full variable domain, in which reference TRBV19 and TRBJ1-2 provide the parts outside the CDR3, is DGGITQSPKYLFRKEGQNVTLSCEQNLNHDAMYWYRQDPGQGLRLIYYSQIVNDFQKGDIAEGYSVSREKKESFPLTVTSAQKNPTAFYLCASSITGVRGGYTFGSGTRLTVV.

This sequence joins TRBV7-7 and TRBJ1-6; D remains ambiguous. CDR3 length: 13 residues. Germline V CDR1 and CDR2: SSHAT, FNYEAQ (reference sequence). V was cut by 1 base and J by 7 bases, with 5 bases left in between. CDR3 in amino acids: CASSLDQNSPLHF. In DNA form, the CDR3 reads TGTGCCAGCAGCTTAGATCAGAATTCACCCCTCCACTTT.

A word on this clone: The same CDR3 is also encoded by other DNA sequences in this sample. The CDR3 protein is CASSRRLSNTGELFF. The CDR3 DNA follows: TGTGCCAGCAGCCGGAGACTCTCGAACACCGGGGAGCTGTTTTTT. V gene TRBV4-2 combines with J gene TRBJ2-2, with unresolved D. This CDR3 has 15 residues. Trimming took off 4 bases at V and 0 bases at J, with 9 bases between the two ends. CDR1 and CDR2 from the germline V gene are LGHNA and YNFKEQ.

The rearrangement links TRBV5-1 to TRBJ1-2; 9 bases align to TRBD1. The CDR3 is 16 residues long. Germline trimming cut 0 bases from V and 2 bases from J; bases unmatched to any gene: 5. In germline, CDR1 is SGHRS, CDR2 YFSETQ. The CDR3 DNA follows: TGCGCCAGCAGCTTGGAGGACAGGGGCGTCAACTATGGCTACACCTTC. It yields the protein CASSLEDRGVNYGYTF. The full variable domain, its missing parts supplied by reference TRBV5-1 and TRBJ1-2, is KAGVTQTPRYLIKTRGQQVTLSCSPISGHRSVSWYQQTPGQGLQFLFEYFSETQRNKGNFPGRFSGRQFSNSRSEMNVSTLELGDSALYLCASSLEDRGVNYGYTFGSGTRLTVV.

The chain combines TRBV4-1 with TRBJ2-5; 12 nucleotides agree with TRBD2. With V trimmed by 5 bases and J by 5 bases, 9 bases remained unmatched. The CDR3 spans 16 residues. Germline V CDR1 and CDR2: MGHRA, YSYEKL. The CDR3 DNA sequence: TGCGCCAGCAGCAGGTCGACTAGCGGGGGATGGGAGACCCAGTACTTC. The encoded protein is CASSRSTSGGWETQYF.

The chain carries TRBV3-1 (or the pseudogene TRBV3-2) and TRBJ2-7; 7 nucleotides line up with TRBD2. The CDR3 totals 15 residues. J was trimmed by 4 bases and V by 0 bases; bases with no gene match: 6. Germline V lookup: CDR1 LGHDT, CDR2 YNNKEL (reference sequence). The CDR3 nucleotides are TGTGCCAGCAGCCAAGATTGGGGGGGGAGGTACGAGCAGTACTTC. As protein: CASSQDWGGRYEQYF.

This clone has just one count. The gene calls are TRBV12-3 or TRBV12-4 and TRBJ1-1; possible D gene TRBD1, 5 bases. The V end lost 1 base, the J end lost 4 bases, and 7 bases lay between the germline ends. The CDR3 is 13 residues long. CDR3 in DNA: TGTGCCAGCAGTTTAGGAAGGGGCACTGAAGCTTTCTTT. Encoded protein: CASSLGRGTEAFF.

The J gene is TRBJ2-2, the V gene TRBV11-3; no clear D gene. The ends were cut back, 4 bases at V and 7 bases at J, with 7 bases in the middle. The germline V gene has CDR1 SGHNT and CDR2 YENEEA. The CDR3 has 12 residues. CDR3 sequence (DNA): TGTGCCAGCAGCTCTCCGGGCGGGGAGCTGTTTTTT. Its protein is CASSSPGGELFF.

The chain uses TRBV4-2 and TRBJ2-7, with TRBD1 matching 7 bases. Germline V gene sequence: CDR1 LGHNA, CDR2 YNFKEQ. There are 16 residues in the CDR3. J was trimmed by 3 bases and V by 1 base; bases with no gene match: 9. CDR3 in amino acids: CASSQARTGPDYEQYF. DNA for the CDR3: TGTGCCAGCAGCCAAGCGAGGACAGGCCCTGACTACGAGCAGTACTTC.

The chain joins TRBV27 to TRBJ1-5; D not resolved. Germline values: CDR1 MNHEY, CDR2 SMNVEV (reference sequence). There are 13 residues in the CDR3. V gave up 2 bases and J gave up 5 bases, with 7 bases separating them. This chain's CDR3 is CASSLLRDQPQHF. CDR3 nucleotides: TGTGCCAGCAGTTTACTTCGCGATCAGCCCCAGCATTTT.

The chain combines TRBV15 with TRBJ1-2, with 9 positions matching TRBD1. Germline CDR1 reads LNHNV; CDR2 reads YYDKDF (reference sequence). V gave up 7 bases and J gave up 7 bases; unmatched junction bases: 10. The CDR3 is 14 residues long. The DNA for the CDR3 is TGTGCCACCAATAGGGACAGGGTGGGTCTTGGCTACACCTTC. Translated: CATNRDRVGLGYTF. The complete variable domain, with remaining parts taken from reference TRBV15 and TRBJ1-2, reads DAMVIQNPRYQVTQFGKPVTLSCSQTLNHNVMYWYQQKSSQAPKLLFHYYDKDFNNEADTPDNFQSRRPNTSFCFLDIRSPGLGDTAMYLCATNRDRVGLGYTFGSGTRLTVV.